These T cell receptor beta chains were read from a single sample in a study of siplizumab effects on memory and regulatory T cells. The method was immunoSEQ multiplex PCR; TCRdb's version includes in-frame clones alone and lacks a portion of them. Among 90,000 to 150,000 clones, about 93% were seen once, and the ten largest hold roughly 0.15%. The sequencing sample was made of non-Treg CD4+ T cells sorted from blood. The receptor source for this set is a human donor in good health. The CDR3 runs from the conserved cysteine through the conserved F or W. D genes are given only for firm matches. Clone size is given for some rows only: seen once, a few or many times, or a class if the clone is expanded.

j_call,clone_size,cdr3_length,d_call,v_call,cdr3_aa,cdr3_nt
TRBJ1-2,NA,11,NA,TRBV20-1,CSARAGSGYTF,TGCAGTGCTAGAGCGGGGAGTGGCTACACCTTC
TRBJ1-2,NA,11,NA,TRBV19,CALGGNYGYTF,TGTGCCCTTGGAGGTAACTATGGCTACACCTTC
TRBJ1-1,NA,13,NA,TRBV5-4,CASSHRGAPEAFF,TGTGCCAGCAGTCATAGGGGGGCTCCTGAAGCTTTCTTT
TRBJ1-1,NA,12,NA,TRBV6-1,CASKGLGTEAFF,TGTGCCAGCAAGGGACTTGGCACTGAAGCTTTCTTT
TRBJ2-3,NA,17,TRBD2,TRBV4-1,CASSQDERGGRTDTQYF,TGCGCCAGCAGCCAAGATGAGCGGGGGGGCCGAACAGATACGCAGTATTTT
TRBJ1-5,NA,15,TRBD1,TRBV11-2,CASSSYRGENQPQHF,TGTGCCAGCAGCTCCTACAGGGGCGAGAATCAGCCCCAGCATTTT
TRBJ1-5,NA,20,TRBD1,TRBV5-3,CARSWRLCPLDRGGNQPQHF,TGTGCCAGAAGCTGGCGACTTTGCCCCCTCGACAGGGGGGGGAATCAGCCCCAGCATTTT
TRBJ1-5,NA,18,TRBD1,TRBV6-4,CASTCKEGALEDNQPQHF,TGTGCCAGCACCTGTAAGGAGGGGGCACTTGAGGACAATCAGCCCCAGCATTTT
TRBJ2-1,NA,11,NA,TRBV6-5,CASSEPQEQFF,TGTGCCAGCAGTGAGCCCCAGGAGCAGTTCTTC
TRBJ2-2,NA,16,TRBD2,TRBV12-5,CASGLVAGANTGELFF,TGTGCTAGTGGTTTAGTAGCGGGGGCGAACACCGGGGAGCTGTTTTTT
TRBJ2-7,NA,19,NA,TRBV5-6,CASSHGWVYVGGRPYEQYF,TGTGCCAGCAGCCATGGGTGGGTCTATGTGGGGGGACGACCTTACGAGCAGTACTTC
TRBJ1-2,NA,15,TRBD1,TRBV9,CASSVETGGHYGYTF,TGTGCCAGCAGCGTGGAGACAGGGGGCCACTATGGCTACACCTTC
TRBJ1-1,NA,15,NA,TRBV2,CASRSGRPLNTEAFF,TGTGCCAGCAGAAGCGGCAGGCCCTTGAACACTGAAGCTTTCTTT
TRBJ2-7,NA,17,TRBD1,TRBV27,CASSPPRTGPSSYEQYF,TGTGCCAGCAGCCCACCCAGGACAGGTCCGAGCTCCTACGAGCAGTACTTC
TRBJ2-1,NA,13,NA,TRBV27,CASSHPGPNEQFF,TGTGCCAGCAGCCACCCGGGACCCAATGAGCAGTTCTTC
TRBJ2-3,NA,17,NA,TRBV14,CASSHTTRRLSTDTQYF,TGTGCCAGCAGCCATACGACTAGACGTCTCAGCACAGATACGCAGTATTTT
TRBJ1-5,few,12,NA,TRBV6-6,CASSSGNQPQHF,TGTGCCAGCAGTTCGGGAAATCAGCCCCAGCATTTT
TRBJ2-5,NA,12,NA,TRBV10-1,CARLADQETQYF,TGCGCCAGATTAGCGGACCAAGAGACCCAGTACTTC
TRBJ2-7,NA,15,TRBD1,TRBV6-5,CASSQTWTGTYEQYF,TGTGCCAGCAGTCAAACCTGGACAGGGACCTACGAGCAGTACTTC
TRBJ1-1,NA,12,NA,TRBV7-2,CASSFVNTEAFF,TGTGCCAGCAGCTTCGTGAACACTGAAGCTTTCTTT
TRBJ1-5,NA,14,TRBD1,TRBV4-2,CASSHGQGNQPQHF,TGTGCCAGCAGCCATGGACAGGGGAATCAGCCCCAGCATTTT
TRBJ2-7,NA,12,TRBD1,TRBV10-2,CASRTGVGEQYF,TGCGCCAGCAGGACAGGGGTGGGCGAGCAGTACTTC
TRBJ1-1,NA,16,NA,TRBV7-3,CASSYLLRTGNTEAFF,TGTGCCAGCAGCTACCTACTGAGGACGGGGAACACTGAAGCTTTCTTT
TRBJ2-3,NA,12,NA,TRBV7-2,CASSYFTDTQYF,TGTGCCAGCAGCTATTTCACAGATACGCAGTATTTT
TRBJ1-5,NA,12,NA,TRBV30,CACCSSNQPQHF,TGTGCCTGCTGCTCAAGCAATCAGCCCCAGCATTTT